What follows is one T cell receptor (beta chain) and its context. This table comes from immunoSEQ multiplex PCR, and its TCRdb copy is limited to in-frame clones, with some not included. In the table there are approximately 120,000 clones, 70% to 90% of which are singletons. These data belong to a study of blood T cell repertoires in COVID-19. Deletions cut 4 bases from V and 6 bases from J, with 12 bases between. Per the germline V gene, CDR1 is MNHEY and CDR2 is SMNVEV (reference sequence). The CDR3 contains 13 residues. The origin of this receptor is a human donor in a cohort sampled during active COVID-19. Specimen: peripheral blood. V and J are TRBV27 and TRBJ1-2; tentative D call: TRBD1 (5 bases). The CDR3 sequence: CASSSGHYDGYTF. In DNA form, the CDR3 reads TGTGCCAGCAGTTCCGGACATTATGATGGCTACACCTTC.